This paragraph covers one T cell receptor beta chain sequence. This sample is drawn from a study of cytomegalovirus exposure and HLA in healthy donors. Trimming removed 4 bases from V and 7 bases from J; junction bases left unmatched: 7. The germline CDR1 and CDR2 sequences are SEHNR and FQNEAQ (reference sequence). CDR3 length equals 15 residues. A multiplex PCR was run with 60 Vbeta primers and 13 Jbeta primers. Assay: immunoSEQ multiplex PCR; the TCRdb copy retains only in-frame clones and omits some. The table records approximately 290,000 clones, about 80% of them present only once. The TCR sequence derives from a girl aged 2 to 9 in good health and CMV-seronegative. The V call is TRBV7-9, the J call TRBJ1-6; 7 bases are shared with TRBD1. Input material: PBMCs. CDR3 nucleotide sequence: TGTGCCAGCAGCTCCGGGACAGCAACCAATTCACCCCTCCACTTT. Its protein product is CASSSGTATNSPLHF.